The 13 T cell receptor beta chains presented below share a single source sample, sequenced in a study of technical replicates of blood from a few donors. This table comes from immunoSEQ multiplex PCR, and its TCRdb copy is limited to in-frame clones, with some not included. The repertoire consists of 80,000 to 95,000 clones, with about 96% occurring once and the leading ten covering 0.3% to 0.35%. Sequenced material: T cells isolated from PBMCs. The receptor set was obtained from a human donor in good health.

The chain's CDR3 is CASSLTAGSGANVLTF. CDR3 nucleotides: TGTGCCAGCAGCTTAACGGCAGGTTCTGGGGCCAACGTCCTGACTTTC. J is TRBJ2-6 and V is TRBV7-3, with D unclear. Germline CDR1 reads SGHTA; CDR2 reads FQGTGA. The V end lost 0 bases, the J end lost 1 base, and 7 bases lay between the germline ends. The CDR3 sequence is 16 residues long.

This chain joins TRBV2 and TRBJ1-3, with 12 bases that match TRBD1. CDR3 length: 15 residues. J gave up 8 bases and V 10 bases, and 12 bases lay outside the gene matches. Germline CDR1 SNHLY, CDR2 FYNNEI. This CDR3 reads CATLPRDRGRDTIYF. DNA for the CDR3: TGTGCCACCTTACCTCGGGACAGGGGGCGGGACACCATATATTTT.

The CDR3 DNA is TGTGCCAGCAGCGTAGAGGGGCTAGCGGACAATGAGCAGTTCTTC. It translates to CASSVEGLADNEQFF. This sequence joins TRBV9 and TRBJ2-1, with TRBD2 matching over 7 bases. The germline gives CDR1 SGDLS, CDR2 YYNGEE. The CDR3 contains 15 residues. With V trimmed by 0 bases and J by 5 bases, 5 bases remained unmatched.

This chain joins TRBV9 and TRBJ2-1, with D unresolved. V was clipped by 4 bases and J by 3 bases, with 8 bases between them. Germline loops: CDR1 SGDLS, CDR2 YYNGEE. The CDR3 length is 13 residues. DNA for the CDR3: TGTGCCAGCAGCCAAACTTACTACAATGAGCAGTTCTTC. Its translation: CASSQTYYNEQFF.

This rearrangement joins TRBV27 to TRBJ2-7, with TRBD1 as a possible D gene (5 bases). In germline, CDR1 is MNHEY, CDR2 SMNVEV (reference sequence). This CDR3 has 15 residues. Trimming shortened V by 2 bases and J by 1 base, and 12 bases separated the two germline ends. The CDR3 here is CASSLAGIGSYEQYF. As DNA, the CDR3 is TGTGCCAGCAGTTTAGCAGGGATTGGGTCCTACGAGCAGTACTTC.

CDR3 nucleotides: TGTGCCAGCAGTTTAGTTTCGGGATACGAGCAGTACTTC. Its translation: CASSLVSGYEQYF. The chain has TRBV28 and TRBJ2-7; perhaps TRBD2 as D (5 bases). The length of the CDR3 is 13 residues. V lost 2 bases, J lost 4 bases, and 9 bases lay in between. CDR1 MDHEN and CDR2 SYDVKM come from the germline V gene. The full variable domain, completed using reference TRBV28 and TRBJ2-7, is DVKVTQSSRYLVKRTGEKVFLECVQDMDHENMFWYRQDPGLGLRLIYFSYDVKMKEKGDIPEGYSVSREKKERFSLILESASTNQTSMYLCASSLVSGYEQYFGPGTRLTVT.

The gene calls are TRBV6-5 and TRBJ2-7; D possibly corresponds to TRBD2 (6 bases). The V and J ends lost 0 bases and 4 bases respectively, with 13 bases between them. Germline CDR1 reads MNHEY; CDR2 reads SVGAGI. This CDR3 comprises 15 residues. Written as DNA, the CDR3 is TGTGCCAGCAGTTACTCGGGAACTAGCTGGTACGAGCAGTACTTC. Translated, it gives CASSYSGTSWYEQYF.

V usage is TRBV15 and J usage is TRBJ2-6, with 7 positions matching TRBD2. Germline V gene sequence: CDR1 LNHNV, CDR2 YYDKDF (reference sequence). The CDR3 runs to 15 residues. With V trimmed by 8 bases and J by 0 bases, 4 bases remained unmatched. The DNA for the CDR3 is TGTGCCACCGGGAGGGCTTACTCTGGGGCCAACGTCCTGACTTTC. It yields the protein CATGRAYSGANVLTF.

The chain carries TRBV7-9 and TRBJ2-1; 9 positions match TRBD2. Trimming cost V 3 bases and J 3 bases; bases outside gene matches: 6. Looked up from germline, CDR1 is SEHNR and CDR2 is FQNEAQ (reference sequence). The CDR3 extends over 16 amino acids. CDR3 DNA sequence: TGTGCCAGCAGCTTTCTTGCGGGAGGGGGCTACAATGAGCAGTTCTTC. It specifies CASSFLAGGGYNEQFF.

The J gene is TRBJ1-5, the V gene TRBV2, with 10 bases fitting TRBD1. V lost 4 bases, J lost 7 bases, and 1 base stayed unmatched. The CDR3 covers 13 residues. Per germline, CDR1 SNHLY and CDR2 FYNNEI. The CDR3 here is CASSGDRGQPQHF. The CDR3 nucleotides are TGTGCCAGCAGTGGGGACAGGGGACAGCCCCAGCATTTT.

The J gene is TRBJ1-2, the V gene TRBV7-9; TRBD1 matches at 9 bases. The CDR3 loop spans 15 amino acids. The ends lost 1 base at V and 5 bases at J; junction bases unmatched: 5. In germline, CDR1 is SEHNR, CDR2 FQNEAQ (reference sequence). The DNA for the CDR3 is TGTGCCAGCAGCTTAGGGACAGGGGACCCTTATGGCTACACCTTC. Its protein product is CASSLGTGDPYGYTF.

This sequence joins TRBV2 and TRBJ2-1, with 7 bases that match TRBD2. Looked up from germline, CDR1 is SNHLY and CDR2 is FYNNEI. Germline trimming cut 7 bases from V and 11 bases from J; bases unmatched to any gene: 17. The CDR3 is made up of 15 amino acids. The CDR3 protein is CASIRTSVVYPQQFF. The DNA of the CDR3 is TGTGCCAGCATACGAACTAGCGTAGTTTATCCCCAGCAGTTCTTC. Looking up the rest from reference TRBV2 and TRBJ2-1 gives the full variable domain: EPEVTQTPSHQVTQMGQEVILRCVPISNHLYFYWYRQILGQKVEFLVSFYNNEISEKSEIFDDQFSVERPDGSNFTLKIRSTKLEDSAMYFCASIRTSVVYPQQFFGPGTRLTVL.

This chain joins TRBV7-3 and TRBJ2-1; TRBD2 might be the D (7 bases). Per the germline V gene, CDR1 is SGHTA and CDR2 is FQGTGA. V lost 5 bases and J lost 7, with 15 bases in between. The CDR3 spans 14 residues. This CDR3 reads CASSKREGGNEQFF. The CDR3 DNA is TGTGCCAGCAGCAAACGCGAGGGGGGGAATGAGCAGTTCTTC.